This TCR beta chain was identified in a study of early T cells in non-severe SARS-CoV-2 infection. Germline CDR1 and CDR2: MNHNY and SVGAGI (reference sequence). CDR3 length: 14 residues. Losses at the gene ends were 2 bases for V and 2 bases for J; bases not matched to a gene: 3. This clonotype was seen repeatedly, ten times or more. Each CDR3 protein is one row after TCRdb ran MiXCR on the 5' RACE reads. The sample holds tens of thousands of distinct CDR3 sequences, 9% seen once. The genes are TRBV6-6 and TRBJ2-7; 7 nucleotides align to TRBD1. This clonotype originated in an adult who was a healthcare worker with PCR-confirmed SARS-CoV-2 infection or an uninfected control (not recorded which). Material for sequencing was whole blood. The chain's CDR3 is CASSYRQGTYEQYF. The CDR3 coding sequence is TGTGCCAGCAGTTACCGACAGGGCACCTACGAGCAGTACTTC.